The clone carrying this T cell receptor beta chain was counted at least ten times. As processed by the authors: Amplification of reference gene primers was used by the study to estimate nucleated cell counts. Profiled with immunoSEQ multiplex PCR; TCRdb holds only in-frame clones, not every one. From that table come the V and J calls and clone size; the DNA was used to work out D and trimming. The data show some 320,000 clones, about nine tenths seen once. The data are from a study of blood T cell repertoires in COVID-19. Recruits, aged roughly 18 to 95 years, lived in about two dozen US areas. All recovered Cohort 3 donors got two negative PCRs, got clearance, or saw symptom resolution. The V end was cut by 4 bases, the J end by 5 bases, with 18 bases between. Germline V CDR1 and CDR2: SGHNT, YYREEE (reference sequence). The CDR3 loop spans 15 amino acids.

The source material was PBMCs or T cells enriched from blood (not recorded which). The chain couples TRBV5-4 to TRBJ1-2; TRBD1 is a possible D gene (5 bases). The sequence was collected from a man in his sixties who had recovered from COVID-19. CDR3 sequence (DNA): TGTGCCAGCAGCCCTGGGTACAGGAGTTCTTATGGCTACACCTTC. It encodes CASSPGYRSSYGYTF.